Listed here are 18 T cell receptor beta chains from one sample, sequenced in a study of blood T cell repertoires in COVID-19. The protocol was immunoSEQ multiplex PCR, while the TCRdb copy is restricted to in-frame clones and leaves out a portion. In the table there are 150,000 to 200,000 clones, approximately 91% of which are singletons. Input material: peripheral blood. Every receptor here comes from a man aged 70-80 years with active or convalescent COVID-19.

J is TRBJ2-5 and V is TRBV7-2, with 7 bases identical to TRBD1. V trimming: 5 bases; J trimming: 6 bases; junction bases outside the gene matches: 12. The CDR3 sequence is 15 residues long. The germline gives CDR1 SGHTA, CDR2 FQGNSA. CDR3 sequence: CASSPGTDLFQTQYF. The CDR3 DNA reads as TGTGCCAGCAGCCCAGGGACAGACCTTTTTCAGACCCAGTACTTC.

The V gene is TRBV7-9, the J gene TRBJ2-7; TRBD1 matches at 9 bases. Germline lookup yields CDR1 SEHNR and CDR2 FQNEAQ (reference sequence). V was clipped by 4 bases and J by 5 bases; unmatched bases: 6. This CDR3 region has 14 residues. CDR3 in DNA: TGTGCCAGCAGCTCGACAGGGGGAATCCACGAGCAGTACTTC. Its protein product is CASSSTGGIHEQYF.

The chain employs TRBV27 and TRBJ1-5, with D maybe TRBD1 (6 bases). Trimming stripped 5 bases from V and 5 bases from J, with 16 bases between. Germline lookup yields CDR1 MNHEY and CDR2 SMNVEV (reference sequence). This CDR3 spans 15 amino acids. CDR3 loop: CASSLIGQPYQPQHF. The CDR3 bases are TGTGCCAGCAGTCTTATAGGACAGCCTTATCAGCCCCAGCATTTT.

The chain recombines TRBV5-1 with TRBJ2-5; the match to TRBD2 covers 8 bases. With V trimmed by 1 base and J by 1 base, 6 bases remained unmatched. The CDR3 runs to 16 residues. The germline CDR1 and CDR2 sequences are SGHRS and YFSETQ. The CDR3 coding sequence is TGCGCCAGCAGCTTGATGGGGAGCGGGGGCCAAGAGACCCAGTACTTC. This codes for CASSLMGSGGQETQYF.

The CDR3 sequence: CASSFSQGGNQPQHF. The CDR3 DNA is TGTGCCAGCAGCTTCTCCCAGGGCGGCAATCAGCCCCAGCATTTT. The chain has TRBV5-5 and TRBJ1-5; weak D call: TRBD1 (5 bases). Germline CDR1 SGHKS, CDR2 YYEKEE (reference sequence). V was clipped by 2 bases and J by 2 bases, with 11 bases between them. The CDR3 runs to 15 residues.

J is TRBJ1-5 and V is TRBV28; D is perhaps TRBD1 (5 bases). V dropped 5 bases and J dropped 7 bases, with 18 bases sitting between them. In germline, CDR1 is MDHEN, CDR2 SYDVKM. This CDR3 comprises 15 residues. Here the CDR3 DNA reads TGTGCCAGCAGTCCCACGGAGGGGCTCGTACAGCCCCAGCATTTT. Translated, it gives CASSPTEGLVQPQHF.

The rearrangement joins TRBV11-2 to TRBJ2-1; D might be TRBD2 (7 bases). V shed 7 bases and J shed 3 bases, with 16 bases lying between them. Per the germline V gene, CDR1 is SGHAT and CDR2 is FQNNGV. The length of the CDR3 is 15 residues. This CDR3 reads CASMLGRGLYNEQFF. CDR3 nucleotide sequence: TGTGCCAGCATGCTGGGGCGGGGGCTCTACAATGAGCAGTTCTTC.

CDR3 protein: CSVRDTKGETQYF. DNA of the CDR3: TGCAGCGTCCGGGACACAAAAGGGGAGACCCAGTACTTC. The V gene is TRBV29-1, the J gene TRBJ2-5; D might be TRBD1 (6 bases). Germline CDR1 reads SQVTM; CDR2 reads ANQGSEA. The CDR3 sequence is 13 residues long. Between the trimmed V and J ends, which lost 6 bases and 5 bases, there was a span of 16 bases.

The rearrangement links TRBV6-5 to TRBJ2-7; TRBD2 agrees at 8 bases. The CDR3 has 14 amino acids. The germline CDR1 and CDR2 sequences are MNHEY and SVGAGI. Trimming at V came to 4 bases and at J to 2 bases, leaving 4 bases not matched to a gene. CDR3 DNA: TGTGCCAGCAGTTCGGTAGCGGGGCCCTACGAGCAGTACTTC. This encodes CASSSVAGPYEQYF.

This clone has only one observation. This rearrangement joins TRBV2 to TRBJ2-5; possibly TRBD2 for D (6 bases). Germline CDR1 and CDR2: SNHLY and FYNNEI. The V end lost 3 bases, the J end lost 5 bases, and 7 bases lay between the germline ends. The CDR3 is 12 residues long. The CDR3: CASSELAETQYF. CDR3 in DNA: TGTGCCAGCAGTGAGCTAGCGGAGACCCAGTACTTC. The full variable domain, completed using reference TRBV2 and TRBJ2-5, is EPEVTQTPSHQVTQMGQEVILRCVPISNHLYFYWYRQILGQKVEFLVSFYNNEISEKSEIFDDQFSVERPDGSNFTLKIRSTKLEDSAMYFCASSELAETQYFGPGTRLLVL.

This chain connects TRBV6-6 to TRBJ2-7, with 7 positions matching TRBD2. The CDR3 consists of 16 residues. The V gene's germline CDR1 is MNHNY and CDR2 SVGAGI (reference sequence). V was clipped by 5 bases and J by 2 bases; unmatched bases: 12. The CDR3 loop is CASSLQGPAGTYEQYF. The DNA of the CDR3 is TGTGCCAGCAGTCTCCAAGGCCCAGCGGGGACCTACGAGCAGTACTTC.

The rearrangement links TRBV18 to TRBJ1-2; a possible D gene is TRBD1 (5 bases). Trimming shortened V by 3 bases and J by 6 bases, and 11 bases separated the two germline ends. CDR1 is KGHSH, CDR2 LQKENI, per germline. This CDR3 is 13 amino acids long. CDR3 DNA: TGTGCCAGCTCACCCCAGGAGGGGAATGGCTACACCTTC. This codes for CASSPQEGNGYTF.

This chain joins TRBV10-3 and TRBJ2-7, with D unresolved. Germline V CDR1 and CDR2: ENHRY, SYGVKD. V gave up 8 bases and J gave up 3 bases, with 11 bases separating them. The CDR3 contains 12 residues. CDR3 sequence (DNA): TGTGCCATCTCTCCGTCCTTCTACGAGCAGTACTTC. Translation gives CAISPSFYEQYF.

This clone was found once. This chain uses TRBV7-9 with TRBJ2-3, with 8 bases identical to TRBD2. CDR3 length: 16 residues. With V trimmed by 5 bases and J by 3 bases, 10 bases remained unmatched. The germline V gene encodes CDR1 SEHNR and CDR2 FQNEAQ (reference sequence). The CDR3 loop reads CASSLTSGMRTDTQYF. In nucleotides, the CDR3 is TGTGCCAGCAGCCTAACTAGCGGAATGAGAACAGATACGCAGTATTTT.

This clone has a single count. The chain joins TRBV28 to TRBJ2-1, with 11 positions matching TRBD2. The CDR3 loop spans 14 amino acids. Per germline, CDR1 MDHEN and CDR2 SYDVKM. V dropped 7 bases and J dropped 6; count of bases not matched to a gene: 5. The CDR3 coding sequence is TGTGCCAGCACGTTAGCGGGAGGGTTCAATGAGCAGTTCTTC. Translated: CASTLAGGFNEQFF.

This chain uses TRBV18 with TRBJ1-2; 7 bases map to TRBD1. The V gene's germline CDR1 is KGHSH and CDR2 LQKENI. The CDR3 sequence is 16 residues long. Trimming took 1 base from V and 0 from J; bases not matched to a gene: 5. DNA for the CDR3: TGTGCCAGCTCACCACTTACAGGGGAACCTAACTATGGCTACACCTTC. Translating gives CASSPLTGEPNYGYTF.

The chain links TRBV7-7 to TRBJ1-1, with D unresolved. Trimming removed 5 bases at V and 0 bases at J, with 7 bases between. This CDR3 spans 13 amino acids. Germline lookup yields CDR1 SSHAT and CDR2 FNYEAQ (reference sequence). The CDR3 loop is CASSPGLNTEAFF. The CDR3 DNA is TGTGCCAGCAGCCCCGGGTTGAACACTGAAGCTTTCTTT.

The chain recombines TRBV7-2 with TRBJ1-5; D is ambiguous. Germline V lookup: CDR1 SGHTA, CDR2 FQGNSA. The ends were cut back, 2 bases at V and 7 bases at J, with 15 bases in the middle. The CDR3 extends over 15 amino acids. The CDR3 DNA follows: TGTGCCAGCAGCTTAAGGAGTGATTCGGGACAGCCCCAGCATTTT. Its protein is CASSLRSDSGQPQHF.